These 5 T cell receptor beta chains originate from one sample sequenced in a study of tissue T cells after allogeneic stem cell transplantation. The method was immunoSEQ multiplex PCR; TCRdb's version includes in-frame clones alone and lacks a portion of them. The sample consists of 20,000 to 25,000 clones, 73% of them appearing once. Sequencing used tissue from the ileum, obtained at autopsy. All receptors derive from a female donor aged 60 or older with lung cancer.

The chain couples TRBV4-2 to TRBJ2-3; D not resolved. The CDR3 sequence is 14 residues long. V lost 0 bases and J lost 4, with 8 bases in between. The V gene's germline CDR1 is LGHNA and CDR2 YNFKEQ. The CDR3 DNA follows: TGTGCCAGCAGCCAAGAAAAGGTTTCAGATACGCAGTATTTT. It codes for CASSQEKVSDTQYF.

The CDR3 DNA follows: TGTGCCACCAGTGACCTCAGGGGGGCGGGAGACGGGGAGCTGTTTTTT. Translation: CATSDLRGAGDGELFF. The chain employs TRBV24-1 and TRBJ2-2; D may correspond to TRBD1 or TRBD2 (7 bases each). Trimming cost V 4 bases and J 7 bases, with 18 bases left between them. Germline values: CDR1 KGHDR, CDR2 SFDVKD. CDR3 length equals 16 residues.

In its sample, this clone was seen a few times. This CDR3 is also generated by other DNA sequences in the sample. This chain uses TRBV27 with TRBJ1-2; perhaps TRBD1 as D (6 bases). Germline V gene lookup returns CDR1 MNHEY and CDR2 SMNVEV (reference sequence). The CDR3 covers 13 residues. With 3 bases removed from V and 4 bases from J, the gap between germline ends came to 9 bases. The CDR3 sequence: CASSLGGIYGYTF. The CDR3 DNA reads as TGTGCCAGCAGTTTGGGGGGCATCTATGGCTACACCTTC.

The chain joins TRBV30 to TRBJ1-5; TRBD1 aligns across 7 bases. The CDR3 runs to 15 residues. V dropped 3 bases and J dropped 3; count of bases not matched to a gene: 8. Germline V gives CDR1 GTSNPN, CDR2 SVGIG (reference sequence). The CDR3, as DNA: TGTGCCTGGAGAGGGGGACAGCTTACCAATCAGCCCCAGCATTTT. Protein product: CAWRGGQLTNQPQHF.

The chain couples TRBV30 to TRBJ2-3; possibly TRBD2 for D (5 bases). Trimming removed 4 bases at V and 4 bases at J, with 18 bases between. Germline-derived CDR1 and CDR2 are GTSNPN and SVGIG (reference sequence). The CDR3 consists of 15 residues. CDR3 DNA sequence: TGTGCCTGGAAGAGTGGACGCTGGGGAGCAGATACGCAGTATTTT. Translated: CAWKSGRWGADTQYF.